This entry is about one T cell receptor beta chain. What it recognizes is unknown. This sample is part of a study of cytomegalovirus exposure and HLA in healthy donors. The V and J ends lost 5 bases and 9 bases respectively, with 17 bases between them. Per germline, CDR1 LNHNV and CDR2 YYDKDF (reference sequence). This CDR3 has 13 amino acids. General observations from the study: A later analysis, which compared TCR beta chains of equal frequency, found the HLA-associated ones more clonally expanded. A few V segments could not be told apart, such as TRBV6-2 and TRBV6-3, and were left out. Rarity marked most TCR sequences, yet some public TCRs occurred in many donors.

PCR was performed using 60 Vbeta and 13 Jbeta primers. The table came from immunoSEQ multiplex PCR; TCRdb's copy has only in-frame clones and leaves some out. The sample has 200,000 to 300,000 clones, approximately 85% seen once. All the people who gave samples were healthy bone marrow donors. The sequenced sample was PBMCs. The TCR sequence derives from a girl aged 2-10 years in good health and CMV-seronegative. The J gene is TRBJ2-7, the V gene TRBV15, with a possible D match to TRBD2 (6 bases). The CDR3 region is CATSGKEGPPQYF. Here the CDR3 DNA reads TGTGCCACCAGCGGGAAGGAGGGGCCTCCGCAGTACTTC.